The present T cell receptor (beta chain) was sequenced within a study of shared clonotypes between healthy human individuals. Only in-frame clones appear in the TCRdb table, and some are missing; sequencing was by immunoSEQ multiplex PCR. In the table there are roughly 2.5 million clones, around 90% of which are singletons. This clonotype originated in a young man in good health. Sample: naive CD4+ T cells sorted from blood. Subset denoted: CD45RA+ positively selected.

The CDR3 bases are TGCGCCAGCAGCCAAACGACCCTTAATTCACCCCTCCACTTT. Encoded protein: CASSQTTLNSPLHF. The chain employs TRBV4-1 and TRBJ1-6; D gene ambiguous. Germline CDR1 MGHRA, CDR2 YSYEKL. This CDR3 has 14 amino acids. Deletions cut 2 bases from V and 6 bases from J, with 8 bases between.